Listed below are T cell receptor beta chains from one sample, sequenced in a study of blood T cell repertoires in COVID-19. Produced via immunoSEQ multiplex PCR; TCRdb's table is partial and in-frame only. This table has some 200,000 clones, roughly 84% appearing once. The sequenced material came from peripheral blood. All receptors derive from a woman between 65 and 79 years old with COVID-19, enrolled during active disease. Each CDR3 is given with its conserved first and last residue. A D gene is named only where the DNA matches it firmly. Only some rows state a clone size, as once, few, many or a class for expanded clones.

CASSLGTVYNEQFF	TGTGCCAGCAGCCTAGGGACAGTGTACAATGAGCAGTTCTTC	TRBD1	TRBV14	TRBJ2-1	NA
CASSLQGANTEAFF	TGCGCCAGCAGCTTGCAGGGGGCCAACACTGAAGCTTTCTTT	TRBD1	TRBV5-1	TRBJ1-1	NA
CASRPHGQGYEQYF	TGTGCCAGTAGACCACACGGACAGGGATACGAGCAGTACTTC	TRBD1	TRBV19	TRBJ2-7	NA
CASSVVDTRQAEAFF	TGTGCCAGCAGCGTAGTGGACACCCGCCAGGCTGAAGCTTTCTTT	NA	TRBV9	TRBJ1-1	once
CASSLGGYGYTF	TGTGCCAGCAGTTTAGGCGGTTATGGCTACACCTTC	NA	TRBV28	TRBJ1-2	NA
CASSPGNPVSYEQYF	TGTGCCAGCTCACCGGGCAATCCCGTTTCCTACGAGCAGTACTTC	NA	TRBV18	TRBJ2-7	NA
CASSLGDRPQETQYF	TGCGCCAGCAGCCTAGGGGACAGACCCCAGGAGACCCAGTACTTC	TRBD1	TRBV5-1	TRBJ2-5	NA
CASSSESSGPQETQYF	TGTGCCAGTAGTAGCGAGAGTAGCGGGCCTCAAGAGACCCAGTACTTC	TRBD2	TRBV19	TRBJ2-5	NA
CASRGQGSSGANVLTF	TGCGCCAGCAGGGGACAGGGGTCGTCTGGGGCCAACGTCCTGACTTTC	TRBD1	TRBV10-1	TRBJ2-6	NA
CASSLLGGMAAFF	TGTGCCAGCAGCTTGTTGGGGGGGATGGCAGCTTTCTTT	NA	TRBV5-6	TRBJ1-1	NA
CASSPRDGTVYNEQFF	TGTGCCAGCAGCCCCCGGGATGGGACAGTGTACAATGAGCAGTTCTTC	TRBD1	TRBV9	TRBJ2-1	NA
CASSLQANTEAFF	TGTGCCAGCAGTTTACAGGCTAACACTGAAGCTTTCTTT	NA	TRBV6-5	TRBJ1-1	NA
CAISEFSGSNEQFF	TGTGCCATAAGTGAGTTTAGCGGGAGCAATGAGCAGTTCTTC	TRBD2	TRBV10-3	TRBJ2-1	NA